What follows is one T cell receptor (beta chain) and its context. The germline V gene encodes CDR1 LNHDA and CDR2 SQIVND (reference sequence). The ends were cut back, 3 bases at V and 3 bases at J, with 16 bases in the middle. The CDR3 has 16 amino acids. The data are from a study of blood T cell repertoires in COVID-19. At the level of the study: Acute-phase and convalescent COVID-19 samples originated in the United States, Italy and Spain. In each case, the material was cDNA or gDNA derived from T cells, B-cell-depleted T cells, or PBMCs.

In the original workflow: Amplification of reference gene primers was used by the study to estimate nucleated cell counts. Using immunoSEQ multiplex PCR, the repertoire was profiled, and TCRdb retains in-frame clones only, with some absent. V, J and clone size derive from that table, while D and trimming were established from the DNA sequence. The sample has about 140,000 clones; 60% to 80% are singletons. This sequence was found in a woman aged 50 to 60 with active or convalescent COVID-19. The J gene is TRBJ2-3, the V gene TRBV19, with TRBD2 as a possible D gene (6 bases). Sequenced sample: peripheral blood. The DNA for the CDR3 is TGTGCCAGTAGTATCGAGAGGGCGGGACCAACAGATACGCAGTATTTT. Its translation is CASSIERAGPTDTQYF. Variable domain in full (rest from reference TRBV19 and TRBJ2-3): DGGITQSPKYLFRKEGQNVTLSCEQNLNHDAMYWYRQDPGQGLRLIYYSQIVNDFQKGDIAEGYSVSREKKESFPLTVTSAQKNPTAFYLCASSIERAGPTDTQYFGPGTRLTVL.